Listed below are T cell receptor beta chains from one sample, sequenced in a study of response to subunit inactivated influenza vaccine. TCRdb used MiXCR to reprocess the RT-PCR reads, holding one entry per CDR3 protein. The table has hundreds of thousands of distinct CDR3 sequences, roughly 23% seen once. Sequenced material: CD4+ T cells sorted from PBMCs, taken 4 to 6 days after vaccination. The source is a man over 45 who received an inactivated influenza vaccine. Each CDR3 is given with its conserved first and last residue. Each record gives: CDR3 protein, CDR3 DNA, V gene, D gene, clone size, J gene. A D gene is named only where the DNA matches it firmly. Clone size is not always given. Where it is, it says once, few, many or a class for expanded clones.

CASSLEGAGKNIQYF TGTGCCAGCAGTTTGGAGGGGGCCGGCAAAAACATTCAGTACTTC TRBV27 - few TRBJ2-4
CAITRQVNSPLHF TGTGCCATCACCAGACAAGTTAATTCACCCCTCCACTTT TRBV10-3 - many TRBJ1-6
CASSAQGNEQYF TGTGCCAGCAGCGCCCAGGGAAACGAGCAGTACTTC TRBV9 - - TRBJ2-7
CASTGAGAPYEQYF TGTGCCAGCACCGGAGCGGGAGCCCCCTACGAGCAGTACTTC TRBV6-1 TRBD2 - TRBJ2-7
CASSLFFRTGDHEQYF TGTGCCAGCAGCTTATTTTTCCGGACAGGGGACCACGAGCAGTACTTC TRBV7-2 TRBD1 - TRBJ2-7
CAISARGPGNTIYF TGTGCCATCAGTGCTCGGGGGCCTGGAAACACCATATATTTT TRBV10-3 - few TRBJ1-3
CASSPNPGHSYNEQFF TGTGCCAGCTCACCTAACCCGGGACATTCCTACAATGAGCAGTTCTTC TRBV18 - few TRBJ2-1
CASSQLVGRAQETQYF TGCGCCAGCAGCCAATTAGTGGGGAGAGCGCAAGAGACCCAGTACTTC TRBV4-3 - - TRBJ2-5
CASSITWTGGYHNEQFF TGTGCCAGCAGCATCACCTGGACAGGGGGTTACCACAATGAGCAGTTCTTC TRBV5-6 TRBD1 - TRBJ2-1
CASSSGQPGAYEQYF TGTGCCAGCAGCTCGGGACAGCCCGGGGCATACGAGCAGTACTTC TRBV11-1 TRBD1 - TRBJ2-7
CASSIYASEQFF TGTGCCAGCAGCATCTACGCCAGTGAGCAGTTCTTC TRBV7-2 - - TRBJ2-1
CASSEGARDTQYF TGTGCCAGCAGCGAGGGGGCCAGAGATACGCAGTATTTT TRBV7-2 TRBD1 - TRBJ2-3
CASSQQGNSNQPQHF TGTGCCAGCAGCCAACAGGGGAATAGCAATCAGCCCCAGCATTTT TRBV5-6 TRBD1 few TRBJ1-5
CASSPTWLAGGNEQFF TGTGCCAGCAGTCCTACTTGGCTAGCGGGGGGGAATGAGCAGTTCTTC TRBV7-2 TRBD2 - TRBJ2-1
CASSRRGGDNEQFF TGTGCCAGCAGCCGTAGGGGTGGGGACAATGAGCAGTTCTTC TRBV7-2 - - TRBJ2-1
CASTKQGQLNTEAFF TGTGCCAGCACCAAACAGGGGCAGCTGAACACTGAAGCTTTCTTT TRBV6-1 TRBD1 - TRBJ1-1
CASSPQDRHNEQFF TGTGCCAGCAGTCCTCAGGACAGACACAATGAGCAGTTCTTC TRBV12-3/TRBV12-4 - - TRBJ2-1
CASSQDGLAGKETQYF TGCGCCAGCAGCCAAGATGGGCTAGCGGGAAAAGAGACCCAGTACTTC TRBV4-1 TRBD2 few TRBJ2-5
CASSPPTGGPRSADTQYF TGCGCCAGCAGCCCTCCCACGGGGGGACCACGATCGGCAGATACGCAGTATTTT TRBV5-1 TRBD2 - TRBJ2-3
CASRYNRDETQYF TGTGCCAGCAGATACAACAGGGACGAGACCCAGTACTTC TRBV4-2 - - TRBJ2-5
CASIRGQISTDTQYF TGTGCCAGCATCCGGGGACAAATTAGCACAGATACGCAGTATTTT TRBV12-3/TRBV12-4 - many TRBJ2-3
CASSVGTVGPGGYTF TGTGCCAGCAGCGTAGGGACAGTCGGGCCCGGGGGCTACACCTTC TRBV9 - few TRBJ1-2
CASSGLAGGTDPLGETQYF TGCGCCAGCAGTGGGCTAGCGGGGGGGACTGATCCTCTGGGAGAGACCCAGTACTTC TRBV10-1 TRBD2 few TRBJ2-5
CASSRTGIGELFF TGTGCCAGCAGCCGAACAGGGATCGGGGAGCTGTTTTTT TRBV3-1 - - TRBJ2-2
CASSQDWVAGVASSYNEQFF TGTGCCAGCAGCCAAGATTGGGTAGCGGGAGTTGCCAGCTCCTACAATGAGCAGTTCTTC TRBV4-2 TRBD2 - TRBJ2-1
CASSLQIAKNIQYF TGTGCCAGCAGCCTTCAGATAGCCAAAAACATTCAGTACTTC TRBV7-2 - few TRBJ2-4
CASSMGQGLRGLEQYF TGTGCCAGCAGCATGGGACAGGGTCTTCGGGGCCTCGAGCAGTACTTC TRBV7-2 TRBD1 few TRBJ2-7
CASSISRLPPNTGELFF TGTGCCAGTAGTATCTCAAGACTCCCACCGAACACCGGGGAGCTGTTTTTT TRBV19 - few TRBJ2-2
CASSLRATLNTEAFF TGTGCCAGCAGTTTACGGGCTACCTTGAACACTGAAGCTTTCTTT TRBV12-3/TRBV12-4 - once TRBJ1-1
CSVGTGAYEQYF TGCAGCGTCGGCACAGGGGCCTACGAGCAGTACTTC TRBV29-1 TRBD1 few TRBJ2-7
CASSSGGAILTDTQYF TGTGCCAGCAGCTCCGGGGGGGCTATCTTGACAGATACGCAGTATTTT TRBV7-6 TRBD2 - TRBJ2-3
CASISGGLSYEQYF TGTGCCAGCATCTCAGGGGGACTATCCTACGAGCAGTACTTC TRBV28 - - TRBJ2-7
CASRMDRTEAFF TGTGCCAGCCGAATGGATAGAACTGAAGCTTTCTTT TRBV12-3/TRBV12-4 - few TRBJ1-1
CSASISGSIYEQYF TGCAGTGCTAGTATTAGCGGGAGTATCTACGAGCAGTACTTC TRBV20-1 TRBD2 few TRBJ2-7
CASSQPLGSVSATF TGCGCCAGCAGCCAGCCCCTAGGCAGTGTAAGTGCCACCTTC TRBV4-1 - - TRBJ1-2
CSARDGTAGNTIYF TGCAGTGCTAGAGATGGGACAGCAGGAAACACCATATATTTT TRBV20-1 TRBD1 - TRBJ1-3
CAISESGAVYSNQPQHF TGTGCCATCAGTGAGTCGGGGGCAGTCTATAGCAATCAGCCCCAGCATTTT TRBV10-3 - few TRBJ1-5
CATKGGGGNLQFF TGTGCCACCAAAGGCGGGGGGGGTAATTTGCAGTTCTTC TRBV15 TRBD2 - TRBJ2-1
CASSLWTQDEQYF TGTGCCAGCAGCCTTTGGACGCAAGACGAGCAGTACTTC TRBV14 - few TRBJ2-7
CSARDSTGGTGDTQYF TGCAGTGCTAGAGATAGTACAGGGGGAACAGGAGATACGCAGTATTTT TRBV20-1 TRBD1 few TRBJ2-3
CASSYTARSSYEQYF TGCGCCAGCAGCTATACAGCGCGGAGCTCCTACGAGCAGTACTTC TRBV4-3 - few TRBJ2-7
CATSDLTRTGELFF TGTGCCACCAGTGATTTGACGAGGACCGGGGAGCTGTTTTTT TRBV24-1 - - TRBJ2-2
CASSLDRGRGEFF TGTGCCAGCAGCTTAGATAGGGGGCGTGGTGAGTTCTTC TRBV7-2 TRBD1 - TRBJ2-1
CASSQSGLAANNEQFF TGTGCCAGCAGCCAATCTGGACTAGCGGCTAACAATGAGCAGTTCTTC TRBV4-2 TRBD2 few TRBJ2-1
CSALQYTEAFF TGCAGTGCACTTCAATACACTGAAGCTTTCTTT TRBV20-1 - few TRBJ1-1
CSAAGTQSSGNTIYF TGCAGTGCTGCGGGGACGCAGAGCTCTGGAAACACCATATATTTT TRBV20-1 - - TRBJ1-3
CASSPAGTNYNEQFF TGTGCCAGCAGTCCCGCAGGGACTAACTACAATGAGCAGTTCTTC TRBV12-3/TRBV12-4 TRBD2 - TRBJ2-1
CASSSGQVYEQYF TGTGCCAGCAGTTCGGGACAGGTTTACGAGCAGTACTTC TRBV5-1 TRBD1 many TRBJ2-7
CASSYSTGGETEAFF TGTGCCAGCAGTTACTCGACAGGGGGAGAAACTGAAGCTTTCTTT TRBV6-5 TRBD1 - TRBJ1-1
CASNTGRGTEAFF TGTGCCAGCAACACAGGGAGAGGAACTGAAGCTTTCTTT TRBV18 - once TRBJ1-1
CAIAGTYEQYF TGTGCCATTGCAGGAACCTACGAGCAGTACTTC TRBV10-3 - - TRBJ2-7
CASSLLSRVETQYF TGTGCCAGCAGCTTATTATCCAGGGTGGAGACCCAGTACTTC TRBV7-9 - few TRBJ2-5
CSASFDGREAFF TGCAGTGCTTCTTTTGATGGGAGGGAAGCTTTCTTT TRBV20-1 - - TRBJ1-1
CSARDGTRTDTQYF TGCAGTGCTAGAGATGGGACCCGCACAGATACGCAGTATTTT TRBV20-1 - - TRBJ2-3
CSATPTVSYEQYF TGCAGTGCAACCCCGACAGTTTCCTACGAGCAGTACTTC TRBV20-1 - - TRBJ2-7
CASSHPTNLKGRSNQPQHF TGTGCCAGCAGTCATCCCACCAACCTCAAGGGCAGGAGCAATCAGCCCCAGCATTTT TRBV6-2/TRBV6-3 - few TRBJ1-5
CASSLAGQGFSYEQYF TGCGCCAGCAGCTTGGCCGGACAGGGGTTCTCCTACGAGCAGTACTTC TRBV5-1 TRBD1 - TRBJ2-7
CASSPNPGPRYEQYF TGCGCCAGCAGTCCCAACCCGGGACCTAGATACGAGCAGTACTTC TRBV4-3 - - TRBJ2-7
CASSRRTENTEAFF TGTGCCAGCAGCCGCCGGACAGAGAACACTGAAGCTTTCTTT TRBV3-1 - - TRBJ1-1
CASSLAGGLYEQYF TGTGCCAGCAGCCTAGCGGGAGGTCTGTACGAGCAGTACTTC TRBV12-3/TRBV12-4 TRBD2 many TRBJ2-7